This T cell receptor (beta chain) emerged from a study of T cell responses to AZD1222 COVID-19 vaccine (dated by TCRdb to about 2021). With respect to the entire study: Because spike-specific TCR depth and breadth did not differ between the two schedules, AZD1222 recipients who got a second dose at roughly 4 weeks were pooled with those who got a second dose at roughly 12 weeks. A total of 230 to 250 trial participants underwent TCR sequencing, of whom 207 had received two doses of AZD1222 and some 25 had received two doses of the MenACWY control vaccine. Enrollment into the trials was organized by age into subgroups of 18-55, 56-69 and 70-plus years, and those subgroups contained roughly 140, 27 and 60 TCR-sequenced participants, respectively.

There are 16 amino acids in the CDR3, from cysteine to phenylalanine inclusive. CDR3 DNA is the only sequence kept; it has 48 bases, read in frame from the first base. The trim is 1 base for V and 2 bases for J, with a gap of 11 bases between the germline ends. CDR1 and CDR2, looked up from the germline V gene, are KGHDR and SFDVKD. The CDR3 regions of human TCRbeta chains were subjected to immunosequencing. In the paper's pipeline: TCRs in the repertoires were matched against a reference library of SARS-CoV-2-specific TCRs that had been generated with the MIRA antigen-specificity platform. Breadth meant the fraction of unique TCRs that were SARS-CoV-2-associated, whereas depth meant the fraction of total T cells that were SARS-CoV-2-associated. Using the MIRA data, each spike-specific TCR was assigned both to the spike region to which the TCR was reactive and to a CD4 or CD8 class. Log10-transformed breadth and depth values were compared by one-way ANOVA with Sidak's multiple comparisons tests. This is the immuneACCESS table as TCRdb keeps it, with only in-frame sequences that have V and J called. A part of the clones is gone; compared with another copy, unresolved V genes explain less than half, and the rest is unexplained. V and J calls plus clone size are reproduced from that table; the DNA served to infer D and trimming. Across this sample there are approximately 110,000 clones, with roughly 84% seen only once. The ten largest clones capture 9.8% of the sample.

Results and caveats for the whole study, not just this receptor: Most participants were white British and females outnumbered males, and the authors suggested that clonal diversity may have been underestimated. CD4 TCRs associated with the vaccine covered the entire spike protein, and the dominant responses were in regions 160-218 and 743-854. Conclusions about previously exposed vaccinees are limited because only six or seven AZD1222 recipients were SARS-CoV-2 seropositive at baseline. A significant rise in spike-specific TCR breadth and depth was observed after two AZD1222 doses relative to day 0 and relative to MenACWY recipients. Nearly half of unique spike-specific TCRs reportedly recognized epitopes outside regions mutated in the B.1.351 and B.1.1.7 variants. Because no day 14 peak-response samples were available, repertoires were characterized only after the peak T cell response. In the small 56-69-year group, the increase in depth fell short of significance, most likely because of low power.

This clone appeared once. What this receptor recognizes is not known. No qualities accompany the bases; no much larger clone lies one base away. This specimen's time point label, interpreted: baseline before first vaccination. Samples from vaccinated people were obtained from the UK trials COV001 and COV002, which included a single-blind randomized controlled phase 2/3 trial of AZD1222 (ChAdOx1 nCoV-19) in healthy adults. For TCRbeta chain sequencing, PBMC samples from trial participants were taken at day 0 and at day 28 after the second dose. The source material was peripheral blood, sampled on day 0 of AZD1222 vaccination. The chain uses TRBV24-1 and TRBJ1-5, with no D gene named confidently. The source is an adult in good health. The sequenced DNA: TGTGCCACCAGTGATTTAGACGCCCGGGGCAATCAGCCCCAGCATTTT. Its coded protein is CATSDLDARGNQPQHF.